Presented here are 21 T cell receptor beta chains from one specimen sequenced in a study of blood T cell repertoires in COVID-19. Profiling relied on immunoSEQ multiplex PCR, and the TCRdb table lists in-frame clones only, not all of them. The repertoire holds about 110,000 clones, with 88% as singletons. Sequencing was performed on peripheral blood. Receptor source: a man over 45 with active or convalescent COVID-19.

The rearrangement joins TRBV6-5 to TRBJ1-2; D is unclear. Germline assignment: CDR1 MNHEY and CDR2 SVGAGI. The CDR3 sequence is 12 residues long. The chain's CDR3 is CASHLPGYGYTF. Here the CDR3 DNA reads TGTGCTTCCCACCTGCCGGGCTATGGCTACACCTTC.

This clone has just a few counts. This rearrangement joins TRBV30 to TRBJ2-7; D is perhaps TRBD2 (5 bases). CDR3 length: 13 amino acids. CDR1 GTSNPN and CDR2 SVGIG come from the germline V gene (reference sequence). V dropped 1 base and J dropped 4 bases, with 11 bases sitting between them. As DNA, the CDR3 is TGTGCCTGGAGTGCTGGACTCCAATACGAGCAGTACTTC. Translation: CAWSAGLQYEQYF.

The CDR3 loop is CASSLAGGAGYGYTF. The CDR3 nucleotides are TGCGCCAGCAGCTTGGCGGGGGGCGCGGGCTATGGCTACACCTTC. The chain couples TRBV5-1 to TRBJ1-2, with D possibly TRBD1 on 6 matching bases. CDR1 SGHRS and CDR2 YFSETQ come from the germline V gene. The CDR3 contains 15 residues. Trimming took 0 bases from V and 4 from J, leaving 13 bases between them. Variable domain in full (rest from reference TRBV5-1 and TRBJ1-2): KAGVTQTPRYLIKTRGQQVTLSCSPISGHRSVSWYQQTPGQGLQFLFEYFSETQRNKGNFPGRFSGRQFSNSRSEMNVSTLELGDSALYLCASSLAGGAGYGYTFGSGTRLTVV.

The chain has TRBV2 and TRBJ1-1, with unresolved D. With 1 base removed from V and 3 bases from J, the gap between germline ends came to 12 bases. The CDR3 runs 15 residues. Germline assignment: CDR1 SNHLY and CDR2 FYNNEI. The CDR3 loop reads CASSEDRGLDTEAFF. The CDR3 bases are TGTGCCAGCAGTGAAGATCGGGGATTGGACACTGAAGCTTTCTTT.

This clone is classed as medium-sized. The chain uses TRBV5-1 and TRBJ1-1; D remains unclear. The CDR3 sequence is 13 residues long. The V and J ends lost 4 bases and 8 bases respectively, with 15 bases between them. Germline V gene sequence: CDR1 SGHRS, CDR2 YFSETQ. The CDR3 protein is CASSARPLEEAFF. The CDR3 coding sequence is TGCGCCAGCAGCGCGAGGCCACTAGAGGAAGCTTTCTTT.

The rearrangement joins TRBV2 to TRBJ1-6, with 11 bases fitting TRBD1. The CDR3 covers 15 residues. After removal of 4 bases from V and 7 bases from J, the junction contained 3 bases not matched to a gene. Per the germline V gene, CDR1 is SNHLY and CDR2 is FYNNEI. As DNA, the CDR3 is TGTGCCAGCAGTGCCGGACAGGGGGCGAATTCACCCCTCCACTTT. Its protein is CASSAGQGANSPLHF.

This clone appeared a single time. The rearrangement uses TRBV19 and TRBJ1-1, with D possibly matching TRBD1 (5 bases). V shed 0 bases and J shed 4 bases, with 15 bases lying between them. The germline gives CDR1 LNHDA, CDR2 SQIVND (reference sequence). The CDR3 totals 16 residues. CDR3 nucleotides: TGTGCCAGTAGTATAGATCTTACTCGAAGGGGCACTGAAGCTTTCTTT. Its translation: CASSIDLTRRGTEAFF.

The chain recombines TRBV4-1 with TRBJ2-7, with 10 bases lining up with TRBD2. Trimming cost V 1 base and J 3 bases; bases outside gene matches: 18. CDR3 length equals 20 residues. Germline V CDR1 and CDR2: MGHRA, YSYEKL. CDR3: CASSQVPLGSGRAQSYEQYF. The CDR3 nucleotides read TGCGCCAGCAGCCAAGTACCCCTCGGAAGCGGGAGGGCCCAGAGCTACGAGCAGTACTTC.

The chain has TRBV5-1 and TRBJ2-3, with D possibly TRBD1 on 6 matching bases. Trimming pared 4 bases from V and 6 bases from J, leaving 9 bases between. CDR3 length equals 12 residues. Per the germline V gene, CDR1 is SGHRS and CDR2 is YFSETQ. The CDR3 region has the DNA TGCGCCAGCAGCCAAACAGGGGATACGCAGTATTTT. It yields the protein CASSQTGDTQYF.

This rearrangement joins TRBV28 to TRBJ1-2; 7 nucleotides align to TRBD1. V was pared by 7 bases and J by 8 bases, with 7 bases of the junction left unmatched. From germline, CDR1 is MDHEN and CDR2 SYDVKM. This CDR3 has 12 residues. The CDR3 sequence: CASTPPTGGYTF. In nucleotides, the CDR3 is TGTGCCAGCACCCCCCCGACAGGGGGCTACACCTTC.

The chain joins TRBV7-9 to TRBJ2-1; no clear D. Between the trimmed V and J ends, which lost 1 base and 2 bases, there was a span of 6 bases. This CDR3 has 14 residues. CDR1 and CDR2 from the germline V gene are SEHNR and FQNEAQ (reference sequence). DNA for the CDR3: TGTGCCAGCAGCTTAGGCGGCCCCTACAATGAGCAGTTCTTC. Its protein product is CASSLGGPYNEQFF.

J is TRBJ2-2 and V is TRBV7-9, with D uncertain. Trimming cost V 5 bases and J 3 bases, with 7 bases left between them. This CDR3 region has 13 residues. CDR1 and CDR2 (germline): SEHNR, FQNEAQ (reference sequence). CDR3 sequence (DNA): TGTGCCAGCAGCGTACAAGACACCGGGGAGCTGTTTTTT. Encoded protein: CASSVQDTGELFF.

DNA of the CDR3: TGCGCCAGCAGCGTGGACAGGGGGCGCCATGAAAAACTGTTTTTT. The encoded protein is CASSVDRGRHEKLFF. The V and J genes are TRBV5-1 and TRBJ1-4; TRBD1 matches 11 bases. Per germline, CDR1 SGHRS and CDR2 YFSETQ. CDR3 size: 15 residues. The V segment lost 4 bases and the J segment 6 bases; nucleotides outside the gene matches: 5.

CDR3: CASSYGQGIGQPQHF. CDR3 coding DNA: TGTGCCAGCAGTTACGGGCAGGGCATCGGTCAGCCCCAGCATTTT. The rearrangement uses TRBV6-5 and TRBJ1-5, with D possibly matching TRBD1 (5 bases). Germline CDR1 reads MNHEY; CDR2 reads SVGAGI. V lost 2 bases and J 6 bases, leaving 14 bases between the germline ends. The CDR3 runs 15 residues.

The chain is built from TRBV24-1 and TRBJ2-1; 11 bases are shared with TRBD2. The CDR3 has 13 amino acids. Germline CDR1 is KGHDR and CDR2 is SFDVKD. J was trimmed by 9 bases and V by 7 bases; bases with no gene match: 4. CDR3 coding DNA: TGTGCCACCAGGACTAGCGGGACGGTTGAGCAGTTCTTC. It translates to CATRTSGTVEQFF.

This clone has only a few counts. The chain links TRBV6-6 to TRBJ1-5; 7 nucleotides line up with TRBD1. This CDR3 contains 14 residues. Per the germline V gene, CDR1 is MNHNY and CDR2 is SVGAGI (reference sequence). V lost 7 bases, J lost 4 bases, and 7 bases stayed unmatched. The DNA for the CDR3 is TGTGCCAGCATTCCGGGACAGCAAAATCAGCCCCAGCATTTT. Translating it yields CASIPGQQNQPQHF.

This clone has just one count. V gene TRBV7-2 combines with J gene TRBJ2-7; 11 nucleotides align to TRBD2. The CDR3 has 16 residues. Germline assignment: CDR1 SGHTA and CDR2 FQGNSA. V dropped 0 bases and J dropped 5; count of bases not matched to a gene: 6. The CDR3 nucleotides read TGTGCCAGCAGCTTAGCCCTAGCGGGAGGAGTCCACGAGCAGTACTTC. It codes for CASSLALAGGVHEQYF.

The chain is built from TRBV3-1 (or the pseudogene TRBV3-2) and TRBJ2-5; TRBD2 matches 11 bases. Trimming cost V 3 bases and J 2 bases; bases outside gene matches: 8. Germline CDR1 LGHDT, CDR2 YNNKEL (reference sequence). The CDR3 is made up of 17 amino acids. CDR3 residues: CASSQNVAGGSQETQYF. The CDR3 DNA reads as TGTGCCAGCAGCCAGAACGTAGCGGGAGGGTCACAAGAGACCCAGTACTTC.

J is TRBJ2-1 and V is TRBV5-6; 8 nucleotides align to TRBD2. V was pared by 2 bases and J by 8 bases, with 9 bases of the junction left unmatched. There are 15 residues in the CDR3. Germline V gives CDR1 SGHDT, CDR2 YYEEEE. The chain's CDR3 is CASSFSSGSIYEQFF. The CDR3 DNA sequence: TGTGCCAGCAGCTTTTCCAGCGGGAGTATATATGAGCAGTTCTTC.

The chain is built from TRBV6-5 and TRBJ2-2; no reliable D call. Trimming left V 3 bases short and J 8 bases short, with 7 bases between. The CDR3 has 12 amino acids. Germline V gives CDR1 MNHEY, CDR2 SVGAGI. Here the CDR3 DNA reads TGTGCCAGCAGTTATTCTCCGGGGGAGCTGTTTTTT. As protein: CASSYSPGELFF.

The chain recombines TRBV7-8 with TRBJ2-3; TRBD2 matches at 7 bases. V shed 5 bases, J shed 2 bases, and the junction held 10 bases outside the gene matches. The CDR3 sequence is 16 residues long. Germline values: CDR1 SGHVS, CDR2 FQNEAQ. The CDR3 DNA reads as TGTGCCAGCAGCCCGCCCCGCGGGAGTATCACAGATACGCAGTATTTT. This sequence encodes CASSPPRGSITDTQYF. Combining the CDR3 with reference TRBV7-8 and TRBJ2-3 gives the whole variable domain GAGVSQSPRYKVAKRGQDVALRCDPISGHVSLFWYQQALGQGPEFLTYFQNEAQLDKSGLPSDRFFAERPEGSVSTLKIQRTQQEDSAVYLCASSPPRGSITDTQYFGPGTRLTVL.